Following are 32 T cell receptor beta chains from one sample sequenced in a study of blood T cell repertoires in COVID-19. Profiling relied on immunoSEQ multiplex PCR, and the TCRdb table lists in-frame clones only, not all of them. This sample carries 80,000 to 95,000 clones, roughly 89% of them seen once, and the ten largest clones take 3% to 4%. Sequences were obtained from peripheral blood. Every receptor here comes from a woman in her 70s with acute or convalescent COVID-19.

This chain uses TRBV7-6 with TRBJ1-3; D is possibly TRBD1 (6 bases). CDR1 SGHVS and CDR2 FNYEAQ come from the germline V gene. The CDR3 contains 16 residues. Trimming stripped 5 bases from V and 4 bases from J, with 18 bases between. CDR3 DNA: TGTGCCAGCAGCACGCACACCCAGGGGAGCGGAAACACCATATATTTT. This sequence encodes CASSTHTQGSGNTIYF.

DNA of the CDR3: TGTGCCAGCAGCCAACCGGGACTAGCGTACAATGAGCAGTTCTTC. Translated, it gives CASSQPGLAYNEQFF. The genes are TRBV3-1 (or the pseudogene TRBV3-2) and TRBJ2-1, with TRBD2 matching 10 bases. This CDR3 region has 15 residues. The V gene's germline CDR1 is LGHDT and CDR2 YNNKEL (reference sequence). V was clipped by 2 bases and J by 4 bases; unmatched bases: 2.

The J gene is TRBJ2-2, the V gene TRBV25-1; 9 nucleotides align to TRBD1. This CDR3 has 15 amino acids. Trimming cost V 5 bases and J 3 bases; bases outside gene matches: 4. CDR1 and CDR2 from the germline V gene are MGHDK and SYGVNS. CDR3 sequence (DNA): TGTGCCAGCAGTAGGAGGGACAGGGACACCGGGGAGCTGTTTTTT. It specifies CASSRRDRDTGELFF.

This chain links TRBV27 with TRBJ1-5; D unresolved. CDR1 MNHEY and CDR2 SMNVEV come from the germline V gene (reference sequence). V was shortened by 6 bases and J by 2 bases, with 14 bases between the two germline ends. The CDR3 sequence is 15 residues long. In DNA, the CDR3 is TGTGCCAGCAGGAAGGAGCGACTCGGCAATCAGCCCCAGCATTTT. Protein sequence: CASRKERLGNQPQHF.

This clone appeared a single time. The genes are TRBV28 and TRBJ1-3, with D perhaps matching TRBD1 (5 bases). V gave up 10 bases and J gave up 4 bases, with 17 bases separating them. The CDR3 runs to 14 residues. Germline loops: CDR1 MDHEN, CDR2 SYDVKM. CDR3 residues: CATWRGSGGNTIYF. CDR3 bases: TGTGCCACCTGGCGGGGGTCGGGGGGAAACACCATATATTTT. The whole variable domain, filled in from reference TRBV28 and TRBJ1-3, reads DVKVTQSSRYLVKRTGEKVFLECVQDMDHENMFWYRQDPGLGLRLIYFSYDVKMKEKGDIPEGYSVSREKKERFSLILESASTNQTSMYLCATWRGSGGNTIYFGEGSWLTVV.

The chain has TRBV19 and TRBJ1-2, with 9 bases matching TRBD1. The CDR3 contains 13 residues. V lost 6 bases and J lost 6; bases outside the gene matches: 5. CDR1 is LNHDA, CDR2 SQIVND, per germline (reference sequence). Here the CDR3 reads CASRDRGWDGYTF. The CDR3 DNA sequence: TGTGCCAGTAGGGACAGGGGATGGGATGGCTACACCTTC.

This chain connects TRBV10-2 to TRBJ2-2, with 10 bases that match TRBD1. CDR1 and CDR2 (germline): WSHSY, SAAADI. The J segment lost 4 bases and the V segment lost 5 bases, leaving 7 bases of the junction unmatched. The CDR3 covers 16 residues. The CDR3 coding sequence is TGCGCCAGCAGTTGGGGACAGGGGACTGGCACCGGGGAGCTGTTTTTT. It is translated as CASSWGQGTGTGELFF.

The chain uses TRBV12-5 and TRBJ2-5, with 7 nucleotides matching TRBD2. V shed 6 bases, J shed 4 bases, and the junction held 5 bases outside the gene matches. The CDR3 runs to 13 residues. Germline V gene data show CDR1 as LGHNT and CDR2 as FRNRAP. The CDR3 DNA reads as TGTGCTAGTGGCCCCCCGGGAGGAGAGACCCAGTACTTC. The encoded protein is CASGPPGGETQYF.

The chain has TRBV28 and TRBJ1-1; the match to TRBD1 covers 8 bases. V was clipped by 1 base and J by 7 bases; unmatched bases: 8. The CDR3 is 15 amino acids. CDR1 MDHEN and CDR2 SYDVKM come from the germline V gene. For the CDR3, the DNA is TGTGCCAGCAGTTTATTAACAGGGGGAAGAGATGAAGCTTTCTTT. Protein sequence: CASSLLTGGRDEAFF.

The chain employs TRBV28 and TRBJ1-6, with D maybe TRBD1 (5 bases). Deletions cut 6 bases from V and 9 bases from J, with 18 bases between. Per germline, CDR1 MDHEN and CDR2 SYDVKM. The CDR3 consists of 15 residues. CDR3 residues: CASSPSAGQSSPLHF. CDR3 nucleotide sequence: TGTGCCAGCAGCCCGTCCGCAGGGCAGAGTTCACCCCTCCACTTT.

This sequence joins TRBV11-3 and TRBJ1-1, with a possible D match to TRBD1 (5 bases). The CDR3 extends over 13 amino acids. The germline V gene has CDR1 SGHNT and CDR2 YENEEA. Trimming left V 3 bases short and J 1 base short, with 6 bases between. CDR3 sequence: CASSFQGNTEAFF. For the CDR3, the DNA is TGTGCCAGCAGCTTTCAGGGGAACACTGAAGCTTTCTTT.

The V and J genes are TRBV2 and TRBJ1-1, with 7 positions matching TRBD1. Per germline, CDR1 SNHLY and CDR2 FYNNEI. The CDR3 contains 14 residues. J gave up 5 bases and V 4 bases, and 7 bases lay outside the gene matches. DNA of the CDR3: TGTGCCAGCAGTGTCTTAGGGGGCAGGACTGAAGCTTTCTTT. The encoded protein is CASSVLGGRTEAFF.

This chain connects TRBV7-2 to TRBJ1-6; 7 bases agree with TRBD1. Germline CDR1 and CDR2: SGHTA and FQGNSA. There are 16 residues in the CDR3. Trimming removed 3 bases from V and 10 bases from J; junction bases left unmatched: 12. DNA of the CDR3: TGTGCCAGCAGCTTCTTGACAGGGACATCTAACTCACCCCTCCACTTT. Protein product: CASSFLTGTSNSPLHF.

Concerning this clone: One end of the junction is discordant with germline, which a read error may explain. Other DNA sequences within the sample encode an identical CDR3. The genes are TRBV30 and TRBJ2-7; D may be TRBD2 (6 bases). The CDR3 is made up of 16 amino acids. Germline V gene data show CDR1 as GTSNPN and CDR2 as SVGIG (reference sequence). CDR3 bases: TGTGCCTGGAGCCCTAGACCGCGGGACGGTTCCTACGAACAGTACTTC. This encodes CAWSPRPRDGSYEQYF.

The gene calls are TRBV3-1 (or the pseudogene TRBV3-2) and TRBJ1-5; the D is unclear. CDR1 is LGHDT and CDR2 is YNNKEL in the germline V gene (reference sequence). Trimming cost V 1 base and J 6 bases, with 7 bases left between them. CDR3 length: 13 residues. CDR3 DNA: TGTGCCAGCAGCCAAGGAGGTGCTCAGCCCCAGCATTTT. Translating it yields CASSQGGAQPQHF.

The V call is TRBV6-2 or TRBV6-3, the J call TRBJ2-3, with a tentative D call TRBD2 (5 bases). With 4 bases removed from V and 9 bases from J, the gap between germline ends came to 26 bases. This CDR3 spans 17 amino acids. Germline loops: CDR1 MNHEY, CDR2 SVGEGT. CDR3 in amino acids: CASSSRAAVGARGTQYF. The CDR3 DNA sequence: TGTGCCAGCAGTTCCCGAGCTGCCGTGGGAGCCAGAGGCACGCAGTATTTT.

The chain is built from TRBV15 and TRBJ2-5; 8 bases fit TRBD1. After removal of 9 bases from V and 1 base from J, the junction contained 10 bases not matched to a gene. CDR1 and CDR2 (germline): LNHNV, YYDKDF (reference sequence). The CDR3 extends over 15 amino acids. CDR3 in DNA: TGTGCCACTGGACAGCCGGACAGGGCCCAAGAGACCCAGTACTTC. The encoded protein is CATGQPDRAQETQYF.

Remarks on this clone: A junction end diverges from the germline sequence, so it may reflect a read error. The chain employs TRBV3-1 (or the pseudogene TRBV3-2) and TRBJ2-2, with D unresolved. This CDR3 is built from 13 residues. Germline loops: CDR1 LGHDT, CDR2 YNNKEL (reference sequence). The CDR3 DNA reads as TGTGCCAGCAGTCAAGCAGTTGTCGGGGAGCTGTTTTTT. Protein: CASSQAVVGELFF.

The chain recombines TRBV6-5 with TRBJ1-1; no reliable D call. V lost 10 bases, J lost 4 bases, and 16 bases lay in between. Per the germline V gene, CDR1 is MNHEY and CDR2 is SVGAGI. The CDR3 contains 13 residues. The CDR3 is CATGLGTLTEAFF. DNA of the CDR3: TGTGCCACCGGACTGGGAACACTCACTGAAGCTTTCTTT.

The chain is built from TRBV19 and TRBJ2-5; D possibly corresponds to TRBD2 (5 bases). V was pared by 6 bases and J by 1 base, with 6 bases between. From germline, CDR1 is LNHDA and CDR2 SQIVND (reference sequence). This CDR3 has 12 amino acids. In nucleotides, the CDR3 is TGTGCCAGTAGACGGGGCCAAGAGACCCAGTACTTC. Encoded protein: CASRRGQETQYF.

This chain links TRBV2 with TRBJ1-6; D might be TRBD1 (5 bases). V lost 6 bases to trimming and J lost 13 bases, with 16 bases between them. Germline V gene lookup returns CDR1 SNHLY and CDR2 FYNNEI. The CDR3 totals 13 residues. The CDR3 region is CASRRDASGPLHF. Here the CDR3 DNA reads TGTGCCAGCAGGCGGGACGCGTCTGGGCCCCTCCACTTT.

The chain is built from TRBV28 and TRBJ1-1, with D tentatively TRBD1 (6 bases). V lost 5 bases and J lost 6, with 10 bases in between. This CDR3 has 12 residues. CDR1 is MDHEN, CDR2 SYDVKM, per germline. The DNA of the CDR3 is TGTGCCAGCAGTGCCCAGGGGTCTGAAGCTTTCTTT. Amino acids: CASSAQGSEAFF.

The chain combines TRBV19 with TRBJ1-1; 8 bases map to TRBD1. The CDR3 consists of 16 residues. V shed 5 bases, J shed 5 bases, and the junction held 13 bases outside the gene matches. CDR1 is LNHDA and CDR2 is SQIVND in the germline V gene (reference sequence). The CDR3 region is CASSSFQGASGTEAFF. The DNA of the CDR3 is TGTGCCAGTAGTTCCTTCCAGGGGGCGTCGGGGACTGAAGCTTTCTTT.

V and J are TRBV25-1 and TRBJ2-7; TRBD1 aligns across 11 bases. There are 15 residues in the CDR3. V was pared by 3 bases and J by 4 bases, with 5 bases of the junction left unmatched. Germline-derived CDR1 and CDR2 are MGHDK and SYGVNS. CDR3 DNA: TGTGCCAGCAGTGACCCTGGACAGGGGGCATACGAGCAGTACTTC. This gives the protein CASSDPGQGAYEQYF.

The chain employs TRBV12-5 and TRBJ2-7; maybe TRBD1 (6 bases). Germline CDR1 reads LGHNT; CDR2 reads FRNRAP. V was clipped by 7 bases and J by 5 bases, with 21 bases between them. CDR3 length: 15 residues. The CDR3 spells CASAHGAGVTHEQYV. The CDR3 region has the DNA TGTGCTAGTGCCCACGGGGCAGGGGTAACCCACGAGCAGTACGTC.

This clone appeared once. Other DNA sequences within the sample encode an identical CDR3. J is TRBJ1-3 and V is TRBV6-6; 8 bases line up with TRBD1. The CDR3 runs to 15 residues. Per germline, CDR1 MNHNY and CDR2 SVGAGI (reference sequence). V lost 5 bases to trimming and J lost 5 bases; unmatched junction nucleotides: 8. This CDR3 reads CASSQQGQERNTIYF. The CDR3 nucleotides are TGTGCCAGCAGTCAGCAGGGACAGGAGAGAAACACCATATATTTT.

V gene TRBV6-5 combines with J gene TRBJ2-1; D is undetermined. CDR3 size: 14 residues. V was trimmed by 2 bases and J by 7 bases, leaving 12 bases between them. Per the germline V gene, CDR1 is MNHEY and CDR2 is SVGAGI. CDR3 amino acids: CASSYGDNGNEQFF. The CDR3 nucleotides are TGTGCCAGCAGTTACGGTGACAACGGAAATGAGCAGTTCTTC.

This chain connects TRBV30 to TRBJ1-2; 7 positions agree with TRBD1. CDR3 size: 13 residues. Trimming cost V 2 bases and J 4 bases; bases outside gene matches: 4. Germline-derived CDR1 and CDR2 are GTSNPN and SVGIG (reference sequence). For the CDR3, the DNA is TGTGCCTGGAGTAACAGGGGCGGCTATGGCTACACCTTC. Translating gives CAWSNRGGYGYTF.

This chain joins TRBV6-5 and TRBJ2-3; 8 nucleotides match TRBD2. The ends lost 6 bases at V and 2 bases at J; junction bases unmatched: 7. Germline assignment: CDR1 MNHEY and CDR2 SVGAGI. This CDR3 has 15 residues. The CDR3 region has the DNA TGTGCCAGCAGCCGGGGGGGAGGCCCCACAGATACGCAGTATTTT. It codes for CASSRGGGPTDTQYF.

The table lists this clone with a count of one. The gene calls are TRBV12-3 or TRBV12-4 and TRBJ2-7, with TRBD1 identical over 8 bases. The CDR3 covers 13 residues. Trimming removed 6 bases from V and 5 bases from J; junction bases left unmatched: 6. Here the CDR3 DNA reads TGTGCCAGCAGCCACCGACAGGGGCACGAGCAGTACTTC. Protein sequence: CASSHRQGHEQYF.

The chain has TRBV18 and TRBJ2-6; 8 bases are a match to TRBD2. The CDR3 runs 18 residues. V lost 3 bases, J lost 0 bases, and 7 bases stayed unmatched. Germline V gives CDR1 KGHSH, CDR2 LQKENI. The DNA for the CDR3 is TGTGCCAGCTCACCGGGCGGGGGGCAAGCCTCTGGGGCCAACGTCCTGACTTTC. The encoded protein is CASSPGGGQASGANVLTF.

The chain joins TRBV27 to TRBJ2-3, with 14 bases identical to TRBD2. Per the germline V gene, CDR1 is MNHEY and CDR2 is SMNVEV (reference sequence). The junction had 9 bases not matched to a gene; V was cut back by 4 bases and J by 9 bases. There are 16 residues in the CDR3. The CDR3 DNA reads TGTGCCAGCAGTTCTCTGACTAGCGGGAGGGTAGGAACGCAGTATTTT. Translation gives CASSSLTSGRVGTQYF.